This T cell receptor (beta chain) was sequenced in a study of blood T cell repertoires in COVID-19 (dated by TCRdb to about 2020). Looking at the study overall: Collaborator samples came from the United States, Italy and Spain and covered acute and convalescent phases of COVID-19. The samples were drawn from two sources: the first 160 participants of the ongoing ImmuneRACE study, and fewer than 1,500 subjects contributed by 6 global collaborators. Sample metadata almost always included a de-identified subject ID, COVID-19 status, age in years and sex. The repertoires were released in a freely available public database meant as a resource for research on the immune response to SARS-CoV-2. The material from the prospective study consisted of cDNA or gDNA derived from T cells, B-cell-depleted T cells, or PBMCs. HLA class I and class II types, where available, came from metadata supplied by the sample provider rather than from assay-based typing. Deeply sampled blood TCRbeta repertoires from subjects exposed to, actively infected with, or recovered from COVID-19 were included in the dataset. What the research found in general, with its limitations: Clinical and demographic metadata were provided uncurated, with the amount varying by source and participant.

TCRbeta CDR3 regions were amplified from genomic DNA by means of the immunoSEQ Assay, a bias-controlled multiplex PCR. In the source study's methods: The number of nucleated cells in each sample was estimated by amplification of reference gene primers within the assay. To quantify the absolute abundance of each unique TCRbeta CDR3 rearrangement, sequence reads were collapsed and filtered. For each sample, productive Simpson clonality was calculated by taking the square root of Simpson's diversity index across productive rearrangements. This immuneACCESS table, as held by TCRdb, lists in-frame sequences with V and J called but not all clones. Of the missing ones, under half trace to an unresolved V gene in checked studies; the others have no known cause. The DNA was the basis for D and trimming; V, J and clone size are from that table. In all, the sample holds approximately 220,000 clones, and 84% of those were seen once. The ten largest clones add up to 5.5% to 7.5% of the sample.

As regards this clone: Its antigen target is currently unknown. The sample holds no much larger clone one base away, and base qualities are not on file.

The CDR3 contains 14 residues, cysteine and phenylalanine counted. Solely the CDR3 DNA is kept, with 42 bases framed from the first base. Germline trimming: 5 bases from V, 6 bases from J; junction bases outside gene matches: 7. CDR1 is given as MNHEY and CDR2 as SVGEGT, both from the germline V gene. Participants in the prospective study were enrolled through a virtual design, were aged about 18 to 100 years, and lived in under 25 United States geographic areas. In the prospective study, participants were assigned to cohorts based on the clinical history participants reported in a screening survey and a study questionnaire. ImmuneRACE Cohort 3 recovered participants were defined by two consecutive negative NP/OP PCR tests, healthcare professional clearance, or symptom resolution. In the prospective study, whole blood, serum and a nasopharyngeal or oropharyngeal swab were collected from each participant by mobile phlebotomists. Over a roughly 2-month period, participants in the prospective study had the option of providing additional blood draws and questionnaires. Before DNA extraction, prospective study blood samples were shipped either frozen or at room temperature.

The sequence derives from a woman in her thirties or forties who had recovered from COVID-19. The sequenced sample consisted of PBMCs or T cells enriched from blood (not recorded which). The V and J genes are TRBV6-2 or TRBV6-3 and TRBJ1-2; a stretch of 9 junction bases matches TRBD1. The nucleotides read TGTGCCAGCAGTGTACAGGGGGCCTTGGATGGCTACACCTTC. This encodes CASSVQGALDGYTF.